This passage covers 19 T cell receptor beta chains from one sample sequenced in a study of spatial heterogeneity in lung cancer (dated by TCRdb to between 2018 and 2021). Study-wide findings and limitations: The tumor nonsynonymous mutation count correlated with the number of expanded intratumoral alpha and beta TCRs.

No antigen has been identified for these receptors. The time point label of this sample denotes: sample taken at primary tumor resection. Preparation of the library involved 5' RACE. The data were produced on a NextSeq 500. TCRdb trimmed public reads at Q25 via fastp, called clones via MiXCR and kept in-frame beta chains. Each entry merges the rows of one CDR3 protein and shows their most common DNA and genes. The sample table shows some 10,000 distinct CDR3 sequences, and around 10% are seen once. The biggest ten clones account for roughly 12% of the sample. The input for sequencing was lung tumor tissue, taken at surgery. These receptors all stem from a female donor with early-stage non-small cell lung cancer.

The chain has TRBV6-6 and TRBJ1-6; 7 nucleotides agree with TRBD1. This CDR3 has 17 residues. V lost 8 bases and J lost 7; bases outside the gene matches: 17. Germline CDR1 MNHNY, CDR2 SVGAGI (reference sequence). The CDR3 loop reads CASLAGDKTGNNSPLHF. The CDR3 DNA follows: TGTGCCAGCCTGGCTGGCGATAAGACAGGGAACAATTCACCCCTCCACTTT.

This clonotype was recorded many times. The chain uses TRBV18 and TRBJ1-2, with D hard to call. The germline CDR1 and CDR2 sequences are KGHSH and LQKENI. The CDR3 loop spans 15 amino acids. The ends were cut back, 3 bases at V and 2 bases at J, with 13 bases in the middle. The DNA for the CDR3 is TGTGCCAGCTCACCCCAGGATTCTAAAAACTATGGCTACACCTTC. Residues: CASSPQDSKNYGYTF.

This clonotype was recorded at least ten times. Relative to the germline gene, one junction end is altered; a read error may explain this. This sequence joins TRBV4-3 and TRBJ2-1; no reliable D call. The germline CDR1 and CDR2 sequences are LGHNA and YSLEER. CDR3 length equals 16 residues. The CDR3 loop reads CASSQEGIPSSNEQFF. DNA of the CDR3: TGCGCCAGCAGCCAAGAAGGGATCCCCTCCTCCAATGAGCAGTTCTTC.

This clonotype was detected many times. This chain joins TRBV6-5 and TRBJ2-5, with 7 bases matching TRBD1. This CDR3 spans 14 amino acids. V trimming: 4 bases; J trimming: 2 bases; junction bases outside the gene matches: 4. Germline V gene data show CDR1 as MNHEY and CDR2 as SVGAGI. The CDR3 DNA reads TGTGCCAGCAGTTCCGGCAGGGGGCAAGAGACCCAGTACTTC. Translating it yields CASSSGRGQETQYF.

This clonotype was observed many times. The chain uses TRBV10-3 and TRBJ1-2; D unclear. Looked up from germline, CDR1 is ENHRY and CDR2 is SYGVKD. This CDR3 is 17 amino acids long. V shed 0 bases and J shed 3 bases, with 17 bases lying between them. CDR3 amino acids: CAISESQLESPDYGYTF. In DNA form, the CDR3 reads TGTGCCATCAGTGAGTCGCAGCTTGAGTCGCCGGACTATGGCTACACCTTC.

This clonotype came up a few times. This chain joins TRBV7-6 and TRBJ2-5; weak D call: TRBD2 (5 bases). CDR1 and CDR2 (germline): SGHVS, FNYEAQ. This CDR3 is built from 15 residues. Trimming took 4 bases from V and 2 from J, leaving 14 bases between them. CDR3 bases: TGTGCCAGCAGCTCCCCCGGGGTTGGACAAGAGACCCAGTACTTC. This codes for CASSSPGVGQETQYF.

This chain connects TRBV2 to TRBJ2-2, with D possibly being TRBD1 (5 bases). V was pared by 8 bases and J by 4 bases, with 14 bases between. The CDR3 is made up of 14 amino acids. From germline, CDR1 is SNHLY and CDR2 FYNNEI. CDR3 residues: CASRTTEVTGELFF. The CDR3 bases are TGTGCCAGCCGGACAACGGAAGTCACCGGGGAGCTGTTTTTT.

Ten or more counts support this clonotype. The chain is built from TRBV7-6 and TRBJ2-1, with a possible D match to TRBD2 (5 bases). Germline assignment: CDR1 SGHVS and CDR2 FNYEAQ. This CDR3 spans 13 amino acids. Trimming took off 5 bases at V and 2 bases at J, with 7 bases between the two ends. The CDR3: CASSGSPYNEQFF. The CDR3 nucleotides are TGTGCCAGCAGCGGGAGTCCCTACAATGAGCAGTTCTTC.

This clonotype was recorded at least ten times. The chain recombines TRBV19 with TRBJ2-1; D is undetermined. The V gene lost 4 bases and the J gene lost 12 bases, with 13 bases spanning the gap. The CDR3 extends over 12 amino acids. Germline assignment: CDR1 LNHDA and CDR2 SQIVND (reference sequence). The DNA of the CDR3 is TGTGCCAGTAGTACGATAGCCCTGGGGCAGTTCTTC. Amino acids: CASSTIALGQFF.

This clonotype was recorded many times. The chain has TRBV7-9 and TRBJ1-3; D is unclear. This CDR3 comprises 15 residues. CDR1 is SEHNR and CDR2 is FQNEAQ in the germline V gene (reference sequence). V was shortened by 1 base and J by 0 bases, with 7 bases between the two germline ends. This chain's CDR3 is CASSLGGSSGNTIYF. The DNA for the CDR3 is TGTGCCAGCAGCTTAGGTGGGAGCTCTGGAAACACCATATATTTT.

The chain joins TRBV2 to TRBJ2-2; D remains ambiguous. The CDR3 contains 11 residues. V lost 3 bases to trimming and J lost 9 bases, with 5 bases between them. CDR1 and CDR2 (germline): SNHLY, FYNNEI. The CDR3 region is CASSEGRELFF. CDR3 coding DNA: TGTGCCAGCAGTGAGGGCAGGGAGCTGTTTTTT.

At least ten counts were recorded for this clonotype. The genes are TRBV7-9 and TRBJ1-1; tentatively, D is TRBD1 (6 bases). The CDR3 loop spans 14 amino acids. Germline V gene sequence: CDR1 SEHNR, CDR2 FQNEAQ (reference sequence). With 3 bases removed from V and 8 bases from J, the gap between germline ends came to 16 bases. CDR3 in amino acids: CASSLMLQGGEAFF. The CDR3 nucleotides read TGTGCCAGCAGCTTGATGTTACAGGGAGGCGAAGCTTTCTTT.

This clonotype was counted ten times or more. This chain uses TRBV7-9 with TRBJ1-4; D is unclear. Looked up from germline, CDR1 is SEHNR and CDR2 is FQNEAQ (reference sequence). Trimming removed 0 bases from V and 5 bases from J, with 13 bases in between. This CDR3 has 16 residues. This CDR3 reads CASSLALIPRNEKLFF. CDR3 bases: TGTGCCAGCAGCTTAGCGCTTATTCCACGAAATGAAAAACTGTTTTTT.

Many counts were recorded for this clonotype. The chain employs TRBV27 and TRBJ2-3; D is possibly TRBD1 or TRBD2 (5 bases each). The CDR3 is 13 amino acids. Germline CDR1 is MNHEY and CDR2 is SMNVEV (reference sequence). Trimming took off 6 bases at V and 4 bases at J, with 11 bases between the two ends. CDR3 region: CASRKGSADTQYF. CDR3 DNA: TGTGCCAGCAGGAAGGGGAGCGCAGATACGCAGTATTTT.

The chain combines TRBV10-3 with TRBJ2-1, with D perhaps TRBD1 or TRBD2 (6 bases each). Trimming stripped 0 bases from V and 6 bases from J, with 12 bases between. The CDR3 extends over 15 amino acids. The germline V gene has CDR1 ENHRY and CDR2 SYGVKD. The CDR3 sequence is CAISESDGGSNEQFF. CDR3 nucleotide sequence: TGTGCCATCAGTGAGTCGGACGGGGGCTCCAATGAGCAGTTCTTC.

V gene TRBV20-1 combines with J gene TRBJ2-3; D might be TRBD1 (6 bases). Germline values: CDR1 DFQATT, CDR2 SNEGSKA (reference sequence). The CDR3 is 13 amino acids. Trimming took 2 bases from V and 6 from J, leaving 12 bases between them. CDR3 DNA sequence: TGCAGTGCTAGACTATCCGACAGGGATACGCAGTATTTT. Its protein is CSARLSDRDTQYF.

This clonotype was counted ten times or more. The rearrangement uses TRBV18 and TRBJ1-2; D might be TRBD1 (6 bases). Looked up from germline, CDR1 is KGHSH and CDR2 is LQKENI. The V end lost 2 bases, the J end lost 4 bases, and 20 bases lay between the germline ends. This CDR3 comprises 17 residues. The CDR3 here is CASSPRAPQDSGYGYTF. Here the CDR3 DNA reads TGTGCCAGCTCACCAAGGGCGCCACAGGACAGCGGCTATGGCTACACCTTC.

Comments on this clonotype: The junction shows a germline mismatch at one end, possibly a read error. The CDR3: CVSSLGGRNEKLFF. The DNA of the CDR3 is TGTGTCAGCAGCTTAGGGGGCAGGAATGAAAAACTGTTTTTT. The chain couples TRBV7-2 to TRBJ1-4; 7 bases are a match to TRBD1. Germline values: CDR1 SGHTA, CDR2 FQGNSA. The CDR3 loop spans 14 amino acids.

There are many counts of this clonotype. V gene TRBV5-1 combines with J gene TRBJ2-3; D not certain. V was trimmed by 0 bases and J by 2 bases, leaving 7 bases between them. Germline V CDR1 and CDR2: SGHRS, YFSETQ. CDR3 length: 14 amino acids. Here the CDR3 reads CASSLGLTTDTQYF. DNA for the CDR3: TGCGCCAGCAGCTTGGGACTCACCACAGATACGCAGTATTTT.